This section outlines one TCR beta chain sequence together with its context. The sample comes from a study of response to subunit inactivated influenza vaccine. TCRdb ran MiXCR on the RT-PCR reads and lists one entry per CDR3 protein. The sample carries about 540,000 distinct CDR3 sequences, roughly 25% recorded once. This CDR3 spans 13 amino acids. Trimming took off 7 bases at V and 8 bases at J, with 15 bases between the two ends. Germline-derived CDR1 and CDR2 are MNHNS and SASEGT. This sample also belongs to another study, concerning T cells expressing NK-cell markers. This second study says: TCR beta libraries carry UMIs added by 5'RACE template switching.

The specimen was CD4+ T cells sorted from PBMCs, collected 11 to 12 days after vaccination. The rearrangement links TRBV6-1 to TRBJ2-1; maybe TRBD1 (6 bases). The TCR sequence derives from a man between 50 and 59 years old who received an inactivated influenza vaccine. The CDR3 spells CASTLGQSYEQFF. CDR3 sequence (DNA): TGTGCCAGCACCCTAGGACAGTCTTATGAGCAGTTCTTC.